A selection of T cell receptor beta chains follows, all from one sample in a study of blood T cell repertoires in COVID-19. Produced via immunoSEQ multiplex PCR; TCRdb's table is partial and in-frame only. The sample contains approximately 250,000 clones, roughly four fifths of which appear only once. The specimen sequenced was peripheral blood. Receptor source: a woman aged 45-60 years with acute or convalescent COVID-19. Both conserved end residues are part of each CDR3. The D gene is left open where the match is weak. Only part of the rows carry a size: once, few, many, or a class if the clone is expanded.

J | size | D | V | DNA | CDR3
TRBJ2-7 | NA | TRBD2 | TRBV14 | TGTGCCAGCAGCCAACTAGCGGGAGGGTACGAGCAGTACTTC | CASSQLAGGYEQYF
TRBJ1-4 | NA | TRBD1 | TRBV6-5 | TGTGCCAGCAGCTCCGGGACAGACAGTGAAAAACTGTTTTTT | CASSSGTDSEKLFF
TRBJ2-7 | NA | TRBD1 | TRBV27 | TGTGCCAGCATCACACGGGACAGAGCTCTCCGCGAGCAGTACTTC | CASITRDRALREQYF
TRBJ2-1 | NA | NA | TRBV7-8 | TGTGCCAGCAGCCGAGACGCAGGGCTTGAGCAGTTCTTC | CASSRDAGLEQFF
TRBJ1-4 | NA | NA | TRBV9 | TGTGCCAGCAGCGTCGGAAGGGGCAGAGAAAAACTGTTTTTT | CASSVGRGREKLFF
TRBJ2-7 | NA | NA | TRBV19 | TGTGCCAGTAGTATAGATTCAACAGGGACTACCTACGAGCAGTACTTC | CASSIDSTGTTYEQYF
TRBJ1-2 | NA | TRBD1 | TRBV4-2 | TGTGCCAGCAGCCAGGTGGGACAGGGTGTATTTGGCTACACCTTC | CASSQVGQGVFGYTF
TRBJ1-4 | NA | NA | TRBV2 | TGTGCCAGCAGTCTGGGCAGGGTTGAGGAAAAACTGTTTTTT | CASSLGRVEEKLFF
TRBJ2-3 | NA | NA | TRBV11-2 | TGTGCCAGCAGCATTCTAGCGCTAGGTACAGATACGCAGTATTTT | CASSILALGTDTQYF
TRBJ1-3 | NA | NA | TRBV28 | TGTGCCAGCAGTTTGACAGAAGGAAACACCATATATTTT | CASSLTEGNTIYF
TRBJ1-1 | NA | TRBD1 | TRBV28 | TGTGCCAGCAGAGAAGCCGGGACAGGGGTATTCACTGAAGCTTTCTTT | CASREAGTGVFTEAFF
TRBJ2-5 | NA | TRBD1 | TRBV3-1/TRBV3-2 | TGTGCCAGCAGCCGAGGACAGGGGGCGGAGACCCAGTACTTC | CASSRGQGAETQYF
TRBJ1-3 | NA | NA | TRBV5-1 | TGCGCCAGCAGCCCTGAGAGCAACTCTGGAAACACCATATATTTT | CASSPESNSGNTIYF
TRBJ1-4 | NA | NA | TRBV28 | TGTGCCAGCACCCTCTCTGGCACCGGGGAAAAACTGTTTTTT | CASTLSGTGEKLFF
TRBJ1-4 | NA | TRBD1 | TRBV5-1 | TGCGCCAGCACCCCCAATCGGCGTCGGTCGGACAGGGGAGAAGAAAAACTGTTTTTT | CASTPNRRRSDRGEEKLFF
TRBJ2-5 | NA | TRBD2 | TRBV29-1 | TGCAGCGCTAGCGGGGGTGAGGAGACCCAGTACTTC | CSASGGEETQYF
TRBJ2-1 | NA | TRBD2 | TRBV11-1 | TGTGCCAGCAGCTTTCGCCGGGACTACTCCTACAATGAGCAGTTCTTC | CASSFRRDYSYNEQFF
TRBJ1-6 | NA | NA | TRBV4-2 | TGTGCCAGCAGCCAAGATGGTTGGAGTTCACCCCTCCACTTT | CASSQDGWSSPLHF
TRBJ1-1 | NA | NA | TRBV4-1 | TGCGCCAGCAGCCGTATTGCGGGGCTTGAGACTGAAGCTTTCTTT | CASSRIAGLETEAFF
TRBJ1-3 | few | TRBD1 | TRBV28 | TGTGCCAGCAGTAATAGACGGGACAGTCGAGCTGGAAACACCATATATTTT | CASSNRRDSRAGNTIYF